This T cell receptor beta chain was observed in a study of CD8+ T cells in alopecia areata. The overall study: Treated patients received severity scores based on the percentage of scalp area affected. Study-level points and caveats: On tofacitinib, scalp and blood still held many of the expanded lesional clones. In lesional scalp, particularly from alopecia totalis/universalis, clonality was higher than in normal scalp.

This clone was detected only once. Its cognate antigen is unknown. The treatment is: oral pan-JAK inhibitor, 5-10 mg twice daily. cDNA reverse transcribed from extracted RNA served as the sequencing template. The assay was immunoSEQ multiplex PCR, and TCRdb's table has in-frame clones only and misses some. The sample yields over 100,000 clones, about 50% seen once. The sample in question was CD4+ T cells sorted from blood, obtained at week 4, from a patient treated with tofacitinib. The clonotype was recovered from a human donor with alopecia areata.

CDR3 in amino acids: CASRTGRFGELFF. The CDR3 region has the DNA TGTGCCAGCCGGACAGGGCGGTTCGGGGAGCTGTTTTTT. The chain carries TRBV6-5 and TRBJ2-2, with TRBD1 matching 8 bases. V lost 8 bases, J lost 7 bases, and 6 bases stayed unmatched. The CDR3 covers 13 residues. The germline V gene has CDR1 MNHEY and CDR2 SVGAGI.